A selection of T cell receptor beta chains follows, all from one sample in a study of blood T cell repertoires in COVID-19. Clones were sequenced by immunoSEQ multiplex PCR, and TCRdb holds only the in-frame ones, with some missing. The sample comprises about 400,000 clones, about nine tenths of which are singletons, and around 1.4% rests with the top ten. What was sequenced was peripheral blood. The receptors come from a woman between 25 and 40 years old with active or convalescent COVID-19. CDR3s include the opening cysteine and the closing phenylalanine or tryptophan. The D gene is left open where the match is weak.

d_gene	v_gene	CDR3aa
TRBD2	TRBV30	CAWSPPGLAGGTQYF
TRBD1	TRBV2	CATTGTAPSYTEAFF
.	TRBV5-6	CASSPRLNNEQFF
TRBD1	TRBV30	CAWRGRGMYEQYF
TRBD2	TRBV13	CASSLVLAGGSGNEQFF
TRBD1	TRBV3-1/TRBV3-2	CASSQRTGQYF
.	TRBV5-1	CASSLAQGQETQYF
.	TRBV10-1	CASSEAGSYEQYF
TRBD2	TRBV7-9	CASSLEPSGISETQYF
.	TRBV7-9	CASSPQGLNTEAFF
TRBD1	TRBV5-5	CASSPDRVAGGYTF